The subject of this entry is one T cell receptor beta chain. This clone was seen only once. Its target antigen remains unknown. Qualities for individual bases were not recorded, and no much larger clone is one base off. CDR1 ENHRY and CDR2 SYGVKD are derived from the germline V gene. The CDR3 numbers 15 residues from cysteine through phenylalanine. Only the CDR3 portion is preserved as DNA: 45 bases, with reading frame beginning at the first base. V sheds 4 bases and J sheds 7 bases, leaving 17 bases between their ends. This sample was included in a study of blood T cell repertoires in COVID-19 (dated by TCRdb to about 2020). Context from the whole study: The collaborator samples originated in the United States, Italy and Spain and spanned the acute and convalescent phases of COVID-19. The prospective study material was composed of cDNA or gDNA derived from T cells, B-cell-depleted T cells, or PBMCs. Subjects who had been exposed to COVID-19, were actively infected with it, or had recovered from it provided the deeply sampled blood TCRbeta repertoires that made up the dataset. The repertoires were released in a freely available public database intended as a resource for research on the immune response to SARS-CoV-2. Samples came from the ongoing ImmuneRACE study (first 160 participants) plus 1,254 subjects from 6 global collaborators. The sample metadata nearly always contained a de-identified subject ID, COVID-19 status, age in years and sex. Where available, HLA class I and class II types were obtained from metadata supplied by the sample provider rather than from assay-based typing. Paper-wide results and their limitations: Clinical and demographic metadata were provided uncurated, with the amount varying by source and participant.

Whole blood was collected in K2EDTA tubes by collaborating institutions according to the institutions' own protocols. For TCRbeta analysis, collaborators shipped samples in one of three forms: frozen whole blood, isolated PBMCs, or DNA extracted from either of those sample types. The immunoSEQ Assay, a bias-controlled multiplex PCR, was used to amplify TCRbeta CDR3 regions from genomic DNA. The paper's processing steps were these. Within the assay, amplification of reference gene primers was used to estimate how many nucleated cells each sample contained. To quantify the absolute abundance of each unique TCRbeta CDR3 rearrangement, sequence reads were collapsed and filtered. Productive Simpson clonality was computed per sample as the square root of Simpson's diversity index over productive rearrangements. TCRdb obtained this table from immuneACCESS and retained in-frame rearrangements with V and J assigned. These tables miss some clones; where compared with another copy, unresolved V genes account for less than half of the shortfall, and the remainder is unexplained. The V and J calls and the clone size are those of that table, but D and trimming were determined from the DNA. The sample profile shows some 180,000 clones; around 90% of them were found once. The biggest ten clones account for approximately 0.5% of the sample.

The chain is encoded by TRBV10-3 joined to TRBJ2-4; matching of 6 bases hints at TRBD2 as the D gene. Sequencing was done on a sample of peripheral blood. The TCR was taken from a middle-aged man with acute or convalescent COVID-19. The DNA sequence reads TGTGCCATCAGTGGGGGGGTTACTAGTGTGAACATTCAGTACTTC. Translated, it gives CAISGGVTSVNIQYF.